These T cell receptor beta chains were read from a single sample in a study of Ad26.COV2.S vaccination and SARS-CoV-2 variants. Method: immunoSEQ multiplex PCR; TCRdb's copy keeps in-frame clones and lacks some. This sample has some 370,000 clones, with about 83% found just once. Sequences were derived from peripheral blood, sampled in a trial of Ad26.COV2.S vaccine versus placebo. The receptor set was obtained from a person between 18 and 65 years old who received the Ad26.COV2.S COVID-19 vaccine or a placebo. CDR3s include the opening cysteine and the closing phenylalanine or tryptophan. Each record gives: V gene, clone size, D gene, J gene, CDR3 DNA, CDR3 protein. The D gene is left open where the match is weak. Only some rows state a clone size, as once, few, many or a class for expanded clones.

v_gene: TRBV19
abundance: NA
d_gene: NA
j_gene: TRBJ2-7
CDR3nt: TGTGCCAGTAGTATCGCGGGGTACGAGCAGTACTTC
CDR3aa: CASSIAGYEQYF

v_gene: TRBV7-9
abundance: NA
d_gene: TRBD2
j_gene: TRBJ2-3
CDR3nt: TGTGCCAGCAGCTTAGGACTAGCGGGAGGTGTAGATACGCAGTATTTT
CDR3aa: CASSLGLAGGVDTQYF

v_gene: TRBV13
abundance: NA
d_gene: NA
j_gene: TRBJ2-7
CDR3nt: TGTGCCAGCAGCTTAGCGATGCCTAGCGGCAGGGGGCCTAACGAGCAGTACTTC
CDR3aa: CASSLAMPSGRGPNEQYF

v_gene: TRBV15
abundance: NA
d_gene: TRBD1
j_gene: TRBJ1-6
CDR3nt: TGTGCCACCAGCACACCCCGAGGGGGCTTTGGGAATTCACCCCTCCACTTT
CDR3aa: CATSTPRGGFGNSPLHF

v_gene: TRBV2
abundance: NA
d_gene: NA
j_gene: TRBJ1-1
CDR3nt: TGTGCCAGCAGGCGAGGATGGGCTGAAGCTTTCTTT
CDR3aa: CASRRGWAEAFF

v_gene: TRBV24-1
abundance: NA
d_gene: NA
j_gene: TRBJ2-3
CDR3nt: TGTGCCACCAGTGACTCGACAGTCTCGCCAGATACGCAGTATTTT
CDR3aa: CATSDSTVSPDTQYF

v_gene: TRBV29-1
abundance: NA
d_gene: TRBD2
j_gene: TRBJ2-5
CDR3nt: TGCAGCGCTGAAGCGGGGGCGCCTGTGGAGACCCAGTACTTC
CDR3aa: CSAEAGAPVETQYF

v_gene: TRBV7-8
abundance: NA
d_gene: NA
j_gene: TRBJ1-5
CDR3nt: TGTGCCAGCAGCTTAGATAGGACGAATCAGCCCCAGCATTTT
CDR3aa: CASSLDRTNQPQHF

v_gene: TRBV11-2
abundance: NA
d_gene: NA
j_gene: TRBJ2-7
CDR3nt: TGTGCCAGCAGCTCCCAAGGCGAGCAGTACTTC
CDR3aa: CASSSQGEQYF

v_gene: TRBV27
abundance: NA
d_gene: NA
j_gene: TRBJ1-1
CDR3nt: TGTGCCAGCAGTTTAAACGGTATGAACACTGAAGCTTTCTTT
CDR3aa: CASSLNGMNTEAFF

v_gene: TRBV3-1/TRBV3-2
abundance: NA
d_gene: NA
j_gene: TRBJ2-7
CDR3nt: TGTGCCAGCAGCCAAGACTGGGGCAGGGCCCACGAGCAGTACTTC
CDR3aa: CASSQDWGRAHEQYF

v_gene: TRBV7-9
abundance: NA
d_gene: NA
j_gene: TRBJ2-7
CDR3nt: TGTGCCAGCACGGGACAAAAAAACGAGCAGTACTTC
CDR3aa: CASTGQKNEQYF

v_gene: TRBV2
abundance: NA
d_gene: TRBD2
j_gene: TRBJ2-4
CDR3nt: TGTGCCACCCTGACTAGCGAGGGAAACATTCAGTACTTC
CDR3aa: CATLTSEGNIQYF

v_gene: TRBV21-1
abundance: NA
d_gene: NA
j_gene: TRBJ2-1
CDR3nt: TGTGCCAGCAGCCCTCCCCTCCATGAGCAGTTCTTC
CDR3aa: CASSPPLHEQFF

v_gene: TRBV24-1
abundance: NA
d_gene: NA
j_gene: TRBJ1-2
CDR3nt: TGTGCCACCAGTGACCCCTCGCAGGGGAGGGACTATGGCTACACCTTC
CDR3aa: CATSDPSQGRDYGYTF

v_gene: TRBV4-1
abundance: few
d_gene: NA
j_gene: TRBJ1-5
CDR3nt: TGCGCCAGCAGCCCCTCGGGGGGCAATCAGCCCCAGCATTTT
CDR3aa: CASSPSGGNQPQHF

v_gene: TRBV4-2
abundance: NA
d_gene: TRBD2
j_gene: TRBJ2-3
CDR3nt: TGTGCCAGCAGCCAAGACGAGGGTAGCGGGGGCCTCCCCACAGATACGCAGTATTTT
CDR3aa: CASSQDEGSGGLPTDTQYF

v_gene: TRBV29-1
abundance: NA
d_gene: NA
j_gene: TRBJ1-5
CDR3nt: TGCACCCTTGGGGGGCAGGGCTGCAATCAGCCCCAGCATTTT
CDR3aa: CTLGGQGCNQPQHF

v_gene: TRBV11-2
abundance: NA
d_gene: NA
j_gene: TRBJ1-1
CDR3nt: TGTGCCAGCAGCGTTAGCAACACTGAAGCTTTCTTT
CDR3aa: CASSVSNTEAFF

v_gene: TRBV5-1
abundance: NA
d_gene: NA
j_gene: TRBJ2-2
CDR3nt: TGCGCCAGCAGCTTGGTATTGGGGGAGCTGTTTTTT
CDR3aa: CASSLVLGELFF

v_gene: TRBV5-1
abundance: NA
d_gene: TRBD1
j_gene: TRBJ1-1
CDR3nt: TGCGCCAGCAGTTCCGGGACAGGGAACACTGAAGCTTTCTTT
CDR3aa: CASSSGTGNTEAFF

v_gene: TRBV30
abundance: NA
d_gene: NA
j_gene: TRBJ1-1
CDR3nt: TGTGCCTGGAGGGCTACGGGAAGTACTGAAGCTTTCTTT
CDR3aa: CAWRATGSTEAFF

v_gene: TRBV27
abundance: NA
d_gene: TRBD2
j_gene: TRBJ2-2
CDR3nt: TGTGCCAGCAAGGGCGGGGGGGCCCACACCGGGGAGCTGTTTTTT
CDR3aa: CASKGGGAHTGELFF

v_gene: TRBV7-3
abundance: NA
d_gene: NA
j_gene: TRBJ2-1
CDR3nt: TGTGCCAGCAGCTTAGGAGTAGCGCAACCCAATGAGCAGTTCTTC
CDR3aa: CASSLGVAQPNEQFF

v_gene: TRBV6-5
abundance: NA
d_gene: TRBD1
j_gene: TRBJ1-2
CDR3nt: TGTGCCGTCGGACAGGGGAGATCCTATGGCTACACCTTC
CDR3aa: CAVGQGRSYGYTF

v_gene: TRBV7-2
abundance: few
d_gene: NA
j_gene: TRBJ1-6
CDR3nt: TGTGCCAGCAGCTTAGCGGAAGGGCGGCCCAATTCACCCCTCCACTTT
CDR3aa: CASSLAEGRPNSPLHF

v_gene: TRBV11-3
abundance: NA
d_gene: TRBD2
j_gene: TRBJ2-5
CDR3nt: TGTGCCAGTGGAGCTAGCGGTCAAGAGACCCAGTACTTC
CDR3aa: CASGASGQETQYF

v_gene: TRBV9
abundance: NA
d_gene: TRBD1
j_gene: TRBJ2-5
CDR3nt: TGTGCCAGCAGCTCGGGACAGGGCCTCGGAGAGACCCAGTACTTC
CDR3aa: CASSSGQGLGETQYF

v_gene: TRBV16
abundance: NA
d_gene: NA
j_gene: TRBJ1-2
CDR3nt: TGTGCCAGCAGCCAATTACAGGGCCCGGGCTACACCTTC
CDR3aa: CASSQLQGPGYTF

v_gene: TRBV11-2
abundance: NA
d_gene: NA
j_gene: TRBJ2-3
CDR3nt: TGTGCCAGCAGCTTAGATACCTCGACGGGGTATTTT
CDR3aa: CASSLDTSTGYF

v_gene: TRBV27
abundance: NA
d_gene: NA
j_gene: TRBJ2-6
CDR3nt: TGTGCCAGCAGTCCCATCGGAGTCTCCGGGGCCAACGTCCTGACTTTC
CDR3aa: CASSPIGVSGANVLTF

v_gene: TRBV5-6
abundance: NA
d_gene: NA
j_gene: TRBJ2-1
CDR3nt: TGTGCCAGCAGCTTGGTGGTTCCGGCGGGGCGGTTCTTC
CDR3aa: CASSLVVPAGRFF

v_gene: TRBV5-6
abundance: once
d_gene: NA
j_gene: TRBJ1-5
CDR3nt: TGTGCCAGCAGCAATCTCGGGGGCGGGGATCAGCCCCAGCATTTT
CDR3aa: CASSNLGGGDQPQHF

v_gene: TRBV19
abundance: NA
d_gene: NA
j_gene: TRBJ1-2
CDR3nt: TGTGCCAGTAGTATATCAAGGGACACCTATGGCTACACCTTC
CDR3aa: CASSISRDTYGYTF

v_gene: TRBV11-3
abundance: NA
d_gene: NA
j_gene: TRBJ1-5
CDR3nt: TGTGCCAGCAGCACACAGTACAATCAGCCCCAGCATTTT
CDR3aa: CASSTQYNQPQHF

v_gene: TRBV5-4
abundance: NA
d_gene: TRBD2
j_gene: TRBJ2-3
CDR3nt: TGTGCCAGCAGCAACCCCAGCGGGAGATATCCAGATACGCAGTATTTT
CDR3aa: CASSNPSGRYPDTQYF

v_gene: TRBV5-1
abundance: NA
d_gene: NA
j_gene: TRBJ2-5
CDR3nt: TGCGCCAGCAGCTTGTGGTCCGGTAAAGAGACCCAGTACTTC
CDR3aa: CASSLWSGKETQYF

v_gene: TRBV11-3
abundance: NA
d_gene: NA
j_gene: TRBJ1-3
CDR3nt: TGTGCCAGCAGCCCCCGCCAGGGGCCGGGTGGAAACACCATATATTTT
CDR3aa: CASSPRQGPGGNTIYF

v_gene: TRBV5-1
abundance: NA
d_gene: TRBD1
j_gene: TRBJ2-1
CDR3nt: TGCGCCAGCAGCTTGCAGGGGCAGGGCAGGGGGCGAAATGAGCAGTTCTTC
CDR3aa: CASSLQGQGRGRNEQFF

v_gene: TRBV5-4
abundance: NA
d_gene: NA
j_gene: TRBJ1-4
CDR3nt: TGTGCCAGCAGCCTACCCCAGGAAAAACTGTTTTTT
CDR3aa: CASSLPQEKLFF

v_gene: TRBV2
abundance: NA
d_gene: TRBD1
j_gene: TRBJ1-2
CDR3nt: TGTGCCAGCAGAGAGACAGGGTCGCATGGCTACACCTTC
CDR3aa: CASRETGSHGYTF

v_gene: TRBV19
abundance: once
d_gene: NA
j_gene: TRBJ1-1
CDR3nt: TGTGCCAGTAAAACGGGCCCTGAAGCTTTCTTT
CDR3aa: CASKTGPEAFF

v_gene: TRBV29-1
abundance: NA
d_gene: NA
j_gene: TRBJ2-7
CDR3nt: TGCAGCGTTGTGTTTAGCTACGAGCAGTACTTC
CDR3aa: CSVVFSYEQYF

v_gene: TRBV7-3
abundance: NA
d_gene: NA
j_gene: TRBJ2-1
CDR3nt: TGTGCCAGCAGCTTAATAGGGTCCTATGAGCAGTTCTTC
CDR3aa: CASSLIGSYEQFF

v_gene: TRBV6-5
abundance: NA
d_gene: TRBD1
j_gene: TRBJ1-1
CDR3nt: TGTGCCAGCAGCCCCGGGACAGGGGGAAACACTGAAGCTTTCTTT
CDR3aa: CASSPGTGGNTEAFF

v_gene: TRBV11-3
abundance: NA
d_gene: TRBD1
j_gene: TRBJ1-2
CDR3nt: TGTGCCAGCAGCTGGGGACAGGGGGCGGATTATGGCTACACCTTC
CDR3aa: CASSWGQGADYGYTF

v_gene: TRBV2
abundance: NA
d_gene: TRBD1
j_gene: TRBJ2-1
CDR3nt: TGTGCCAGCCAACAGGACAGGGACAATGAGCAGTTCTTC
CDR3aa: CASQQDRDNEQFF

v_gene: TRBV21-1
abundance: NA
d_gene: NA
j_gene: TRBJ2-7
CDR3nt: TGTGCCAGCAGCAAAGCAGCGGGGACCCAGACCGAGCAGTACTTC
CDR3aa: CASSKAAGTQTEQYF

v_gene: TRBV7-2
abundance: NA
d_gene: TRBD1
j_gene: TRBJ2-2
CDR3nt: TGTGCCAGCAGCGCGGGGACAGGCGTGAACACCGGGGAGCTGTTTTTT
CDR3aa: CASSAGTGVNTGELFF

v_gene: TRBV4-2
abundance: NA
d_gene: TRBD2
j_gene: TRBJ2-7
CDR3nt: TGTGCCAGCAGCCAAGGACTAGCGGGGGCCGCCTACGAGCAGTACTTC
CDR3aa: CASSQGLAGAAYEQYF

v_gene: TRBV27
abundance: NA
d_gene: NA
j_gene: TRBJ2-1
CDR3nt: TGTGCCAGTGCAGGTGGGGGAAATGAGCAGTTCTTC
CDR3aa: CASAGGGNEQFF

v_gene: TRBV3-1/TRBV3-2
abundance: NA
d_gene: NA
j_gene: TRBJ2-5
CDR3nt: TGTGCCAGCAGCCAAATAGAAGAGGAGACCCAGTACTTC
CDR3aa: CASSQIEEETQYF

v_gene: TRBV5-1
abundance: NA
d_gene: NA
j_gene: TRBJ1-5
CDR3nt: TGCGCCAGCAGCCCGGCCGGCAATCAGCCCCAGCATTTT
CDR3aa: CASSPAGNQPQHF